Below, 19 T cell receptor beta chains from the same sample are listed, as sequenced in a study of blood T cells in healthy people across ages. The authors ran a second PCR of roughly 6 to 11 cycles using a sample-barcoded 5' primer and a J-beta primer mix. Each CDR3 protein is one row after TCRdb ran MiXCR on the 5' RACE reads. Of 1.5 million to 2 million distinct CDR3 sequences listed, 49% are singletons. The sequencing input was blood. Receptors were obtained from a middle-aged woman in good health.

This clonotype was detected a few times. The chain recombines TRBV6-5 with TRBJ2-5, with TRBD2 matching 8 bases. Germline assignment: CDR1 MNHEY and CDR2 SVGAGI. The CDR3 consists of 18 residues. Trimming removed 2 bases from V and 0 bases from J; junction bases left unmatched: 11. The CDR3 region is CASSYTVSGGAYQETQYF. As DNA, the CDR3 is TGTGCCAGCAGTTACACTGTCAGCGGGGGAGCGTACCAAGAGACCCAGTACTTC.

The CDR3 DNA is TGTGCCAGCAGTGGGGACAGCGGGAAGGATGAGCAGTTCTTC. Protein sequence: CASSGDSGKDEQFF. The chain is built from TRBV2 and TRBJ2-1; tentatively, D is TRBD1 or TRBD2 (7 bases each). Germline V lookup: CDR1 SNHLY, CDR2 FYNNEI. V gave up 4 bases and J gave up 8 bases, with 15 bases separating them. The CDR3 runs 14 residues.

The chain uses TRBV29-1 and TRBJ2-3, with TRBD1 matching 10 bases. The CDR3 has 16 amino acids. The V gene end was trimmed by 4 bases and the J gene end by 4 bases; junction bases not matched to a gene: 11. CDR1 is SQVTM, CDR2 ANQGSEA, per germline. The chain's CDR3 is CSVVGSGQGTADTQYF. The CDR3 coding sequence is TGCAGCGTTGTCGGGTCGGGACAGGGGACGGCAGATACGCAGTATTTT.

The V and J genes are TRBV28 and TRBJ2-7; either TRBD1 or TRBD2 may supply D (6 bases each). The CDR3 covers 14 residues. Looked up from germline, CDR1 is MDHEN and CDR2 is SYDVKM. V was shortened by 11 bases and J by 6 bases, with 23 bases between the two germline ends. This CDR3 reads CASRGGGYYAEQYF. CDR3 nucleotides: TGTGCCTCAAGAGGAGGGGGATACTACGCCGAGCAGTACTTC.

The chain uses TRBV6-1 and TRBJ2-7, with D possibly being TRBD1 (6 bases). The CDR3 spans 15 residues. V shed 1 base and J shed 4 bases, with 14 bases lying between them. Germline V gene data show CDR1 as MNHNS and CDR2 as SASEGT. CDR3 sequence reads: CASSEGTAALYEQYF. CDR3 bases: TGTGCCAGCAGTGAAGGGACAGCAGCCCTGTACGAGCAGTACTTC.

This clonotype was seen more than once but under ten times. This chain links TRBV5-1 with TRBJ1-2; no definite D call. In germline, CDR1 is SGHRS, CDR2 YFSETQ. Between the trimmed V and J ends, which lost 0 bases and 3 bases, there was a span of 9 bases. The CDR3 runs to 14 residues. CDR3 loop: CASSLDSAYYGYTF. The DNA for the CDR3 is TGCGCCAGCAGCTTGGACAGCGCCTACTATGGCTACACCTTC.

This clonotype has only a few counts. This rearrangement joins TRBV27 to TRBJ2-5; D unclear. V dropped 10 bases and J dropped 0 bases, with 12 bases sitting between them. The length of the CDR3 is 13 residues. CDR1 and CDR2 from the germline V gene are MNHEY and SMNVEV (reference sequence). This CDR3 reads CATRPDNQETQYF. CDR3 DNA: TGTGCCACCAGACCCGACAACCAAGAGACCCAGTACTTC.

The genes are TRBV4-2 and TRBJ1-2; 7 bases map to TRBD1. With V trimmed by 5 bases and J by 4 bases, 10 bases remained unmatched. There are 15 residues in the CDR3. Germline values: CDR1 LGHNA, CDR2 YNFKEQ. The CDR3 DNA sequence: TGTGCCAGCAGCAAGCTGACAGGGACGGTCTATGGCTACACCTTC. Protein sequence: CASSKLTGTVYGYTF.

V is TRBV2 and J is TRBJ2-1; 14 positions agree with TRBD2. CDR3 length: 16 amino acids. CDR1 is SNHLY, CDR2 FYNNEI, per germline. The V segment lost 5 bases and the J segment 4 bases; nucleotides outside the gene matches: 4. CDR3 residues: CASSNRLAGGYNEQFF. The CDR3 coding sequence is TGTGCCAGCAGTAATAGACTAGCGGGGGGGTACAATGAGCAGTTCTTC.

This clonotype occurred a few times. The V and J genes are TRBV5-1 and TRBJ2-1; D might be TRBD1 or TRBD2, each matching 7 bases. This CDR3 contains 15 residues. The germline V gene has CDR1 SGHRS and CDR2 YFSETQ. With 4 bases removed from V and 4 bases from J, the gap between germline ends came to 15 bases. DNA for the CDR3: TGCGCCAGCAGCCGCAGCGGGACAGAGTACAATGAGCAGTTCTTC. It codes for CASSRSGTEYNEQFF.

The rearrangement joins TRBV7-2 to TRBJ2-1, with D possibly matching TRBD1 (8 bases). CDR1 and CDR2 from the germline V gene are SGHTA and FQGNSA. The V and J ends lost 5 bases and 9 bases respectively, with 20 bases between them. The CDR3 totals 15 residues. Here the CDR3 reads CASSATGGGRGEQFF. As DNA, the CDR3 is TGTGCCAGCAGCGCAACAGGGGGGGGGCGTGGTGAGCAGTTCTTC.

This clonotype has a single count. The rearrangement links TRBV24-1 to TRBJ2-7; TRBD1 agrees at 7 bases. The germline CDR1 and CDR2 sequences are KGHDR and SFDVKD. The CDR3 runs to 18 residues. Trimming took 3 bases from V and 0 from J; bases not matched to a gene: 13. CDR3 nucleotides: TGTGCCACCAGTGATACAACCGCCTGGACAGGCAGCTCCTACGAGCAGTACTTC. This encodes CATSDTTAWTGSSYEQYF.

This clonotype came up a few times. The chain is built from TRBV7-2 and TRBJ1-5; possible D gene TRBD1, 5 bases. Per the germline V gene, CDR1 is SGHTA and CDR2 is FQGNSA. With 2 bases removed from V and 7 bases from J, the gap between germline ends came to 9 bases. The CDR3 totals 13 residues. The CDR3 spells CASSLRQRQPQHF. The CDR3 coding sequence is TGTGCCAGCAGCTTAAGACAGCGACAGCCCCAGCATTTT.

This clonotype appeared once. The chain uses TRBV10-3 and TRBJ2-3, with a weak D call TRBD2 (6 bases). CDR3 size: 13 residues. Trimming removed 7 bases from V and 1 base from J, with 9 bases in between. Germline-derived CDR1 and CDR2 are ENHRY and SYGVKD. The CDR3 spells CAINPGGTDTQYF. CDR3 nucleotides: TGTGCCATCAATCCGGGGGGCACAGATACGCAGTATTTT.

This clonotype has only a few counts. The chain joins TRBV7-2 to TRBJ2-6, with TRBD1 identical over 11 bases. V dropped 2 bases and J dropped 4; count of bases not matched to a gene: 7. The CDR3 consists of 18 residues. CDR1 SGHTA and CDR2 FQGNSA come from the germline V gene. CDR3 protein: CASSLRGQGATGANVLTF. The CDR3 nucleotides are TGTGCCAGCAGCTTACGAGGACAGGGGGCAACGGGGGCCAACGTCCTGACTTTC.

The chain recombines TRBV9 with TRBJ2-1; 8 positions match TRBD2. The J call could be wrong; TRBJ2-7 is a better fit for the DNA end. There are 14 residues in the CDR3. Germline CDR1 SGDLS, CDR2 YYNGEE. The DNA for the CDR3 is TGTGCCAGCACCACTAGCGGAGCCTACAATGAGCAGTACTTC. This codes for CASTTSGAYNEQYF.

The chain is built from TRBV7-2 and TRBJ1-2, with TRBD1 identical over 9 bases. V was pared by 5 bases and J by 7 bases, with 8 bases of the junction left unmatched. CDR1 and CDR2 (germline): SGHTA, FQGNSA. The CDR3 contains 14 residues. The CDR3 loop is CASSPGQGYSGYTF. CDR3 in DNA: TGTGCCAGCAGCCCGGGACAGGGATACAGTGGCTACACCTTC.

This clonotype showed up just a few times. The chain has TRBV12-3 or TRBV12-4 and TRBJ2-4; 8 positions match TRBD1. J was trimmed by 7 bases and V by 6 bases; bases with no gene match: 14. The CDR3 totals 16 residues. The CDR3 DNA reads as TGTGCCAGCAGAGAGCAGACAGGGGCAAGTGGCAACATTCAGTACTTC. It translates to CASREQTGASGNIQYF.

Remarks on this clonotype: One end of the junction is discordant with germline, which a read error may explain. The V call is TRBV24-1, the J call TRBJ2-1; possibly TRBD1 for D (6 bases). The germline CDR1 and CDR2 sequences are KGHDR and SFDVKD. The length of the CDR3 is 15 residues. The CDR3 nucleotides read TGTGCCGCCAGTGACACAGGGAAAAGAGGCAATGAGCAGTTCTTC. This codes for CAASDTGKRGNEQFF.